This entry features one T cell receptor beta chain sequence. A single base separates this from a much larger clone, so it may be a read error. The germline V gene encodes CDR1 SQVTM and CDR2 ANQGSEA. This CDR3 contains 12 residues. The V gene end was trimmed by 7 bases and the J gene end by 3 bases; junction bases not matched to a gene: 4. This specimen comes from a study of T-cell memory formation after mild COVID-19. TCRdb independently ran MiXCR on the 5' RACE reads; one entry per CDR3 protein. The sample has fewer than 600,000 distinct CDR3 sequences; about a fifth are singletons. V and J are TRBV29-1 and TRBJ2-7; the match to TRBD1 covers 9 bases. The TCR comes from an adult woman who had mild COVID-19 (a few samples of this study predate the infection). Cell type and time point are not known. Specimen: PBMCs or a T cell subset sorted from them (not recorded which). The CDR3 region is CSAGTGFYEQYF. CDR3 nucleotide sequence: TGCAGCGCAGGGACAGGGTTCTACGAGCAGTACTTC.